One T cell receptor (beta chain) is described in this entry. Its specificity is not known. Built from TCR beta cDNA, the libraries had unique molecular identifiers in them. Out of 1 to 10 million T cells, roughly 0.5 million cDNA molecules were generated. In TCRdb, the PCR reads were re-called with MiXCR into one record per CDR3 protein. The sample includes around 400,000 distinct CDR3 sequences, about a third of them seen just once. The sample originates from a study of post-analysis software for immune sequencing data. Study in general: The disease courses covered relapsing-remitting, secondary progressive and progressive-relapsing multiple sclerosis.

Study-wide points: TRBV5-6, TRBV5-1 and TRBV20-1 belonged to a set of about 5 TRBV segments that were more frequent in patients than controls. When compared against controls, multiple sclerosis patients showed significantly lower normalized Chao1 diversity. When the samples were clustered directly with F measure, those that had been prepared in the same batch showed strong co-clustering.

The junction had 16 bases not matched to a gene; V was cut back by 6 bases and J by 5 bases. From germline, CDR1 is DFQATT and CDR2 SNEGSKA (reference sequence). The CDR3 runs to 16 residues. Material for sequencing was blood. This rearrangement joins TRBV20-1 to TRBJ2-3, with 8 bases fitting TRBD2. The origin of this receptor is a girl aged 10 to 17 with multiple sclerosis. CDR3 sequence reads: CSAPGLAGSRGDTQYF. The CDR3 region has the DNA TGCAGTGCCCCTGGGTTAGCGGGATCAAGGGGAGATACGCAGTATTTT.